Listed here are 30 T cell receptor beta chains from one sample, sequenced in a study of T cells expressing NK-cell markers. TCRdb reanalyzed the 5' RACE reads, giving one entry per CDR3 protein sequence and no DNA. The sample totals 200,000 to 300,000 distinct CDR3 sequences; its top ten clones hold 0.39%. The specimen sequenced was blood T cells: a sorted CD56 or NKG2C T cell subset, CD4+ or CD8+ T cells, or bulk PBMC T cells (not recorded which). These receptors were collected from a young man in good health.

The chain's CDR3 is CASSPRTGKNYNEQFF. The chain links TRBV12-3 or TRBV12-4 to TRBJ2-1; without DNA, the TCRdb call of TRBD1 cannot be checked. This CDR3 has 16 residues.

The chain links TRBV10-3 to TRBJ1-5. Germline assignment: CDR1 ENHRY and CDR2 SYGVKD. This CDR3 contains 13 residues. CDR3 sequence reads: CAISGNSNQPQHF.

The V gene is TRBV28, the J gene TRBJ2-6; the TCRdb D gene call, TRBD2, has no DNA to confirm it. CDR1 is MDHEN and CDR2 is SYDVKM in the germline V gene. This CDR3 has 20 amino acids. The CDR3 loop reads CASSPYRDSLTGSGANVLTF.

The chain couples TRBV5-1 to TRBJ2-7; TCRdb's D gene call, TRBD1, goes unchecked for lack of DNA. Looked up from germline, CDR1 is SGHRS and CDR2 is YFSETQ. The CDR3 spans 15 residues. This chain's CDR3 is CASSLEVRGRDEQYF.

The rearrangement joins TRBV29-1 to TRBJ2-3; the TCRdb call, TRBD2, lacks DNA for checking. CDR3 length: 18 residues. Germline V CDR1 and CDR2: SQVTM, ANQGSEA. This CDR3 reads CSVDRPGLLSPGTDTQYF.

The chain combines TRBV10-3 with TRBJ2-5; TCRdb calls TRBD2, which cannot be checked without DNA. This CDR3 is 14 amino acids long. Per germline, CDR1 ENHRY and CDR2 SYGVKD. The CDR3 loop is CAISVAAGEETQYF.

The chain employs TRBV20-1 and TRBJ2-3; the D call from TCRdb, TRBD2, cannot be confirmed without DNA. This CDR3 contains 15 residues. Germline assignment: CDR1 DFQATT and CDR2 SNEGSKA (reference sequence). This CDR3 is CSAEGTSGKADTQYF.

This chain links TRBV2 with TRBJ2-3; TCRdb designates TRBD2, a call that cannot be tested without DNA. The CDR3 covers 14 residues. Looked up from germline, CDR1 is SNHLY and CDR2 is FYNNEI. The CDR3 loop reads CASRTSGNTDTQYF. The whole variable domain, filled in from reference TRBV2 and TRBJ2-3, reads EPEVTQTPSHQVTQMGQEVILRCVPISNHLYFYWYRQILGQKVEFLVSFYNNEISEKSEIFDDQFSVERPDGSNFTLKIRSTKLEDSAMYFCASRTSGNTDTQYFGPGTRLTVL.

CDR3 amino acids: CSVNRDSEAFF. The chain combines TRBV29-1 with TRBJ1-1; the TCRdb call, TRBD1, lacks DNA for checking. Germline CDR1 SQVTM, CDR2 ANQGSEA. The CDR3 spans 11 residues.

J is TRBJ1-6 and V is TRBV12-3 or TRBV12-4; the D call from TCRdb, TRBD1, cannot be confirmed without DNA. There are 13 residues in the CDR3. CDR3: CASSLGQLSPLHF.

The J gene is TRBJ1-4, the V gene TRBV12-3 or TRBV12-4. The CDR3 totals 13 residues. The CDR3: CASLSNNNEKLFF.

V is TRBV5-1 and J is TRBJ2-1; there is no DNA to check the TCRdb D call of TRBD1. CDR3 length: 15 amino acids. Germline V lookup: CDR1 SGHRS, CDR2 YFSETQ. The CDR3 sequence is CASSLNLGVPNEQFF.

The chain's CDR3 is CASSIGDRVVYNEQFF. The chain recombines TRBV19 with TRBJ2-1; without DNA, the TCRdb call of TRBD1 cannot be checked. The CDR3 covers 16 residues. Germline CDR1 LNHDA, CDR2 SQIVND (reference sequence).

The chain employs TRBV6-2 or TRBV6-3 and TRBJ2-5; TCRdb designates TRBD1, a call that cannot be tested without DNA. This CDR3 spans 15 amino acids. Germline CDR1 reads MNHEY; CDR2 reads SVGEGT. CDR3 in amino acids: CASSYGQGAQETQYF.

The gene calls are TRBV5-1 and TRBJ2-3; checking the TCRdb D call of TRBD1 is not possible without DNA. CDR1 is SGHRS, CDR2 YFSETQ, per germline. The CDR3 spans 15 residues. CDR3: CASSLDTDRADTQYF.

The genes are TRBV5-6 and TRBJ2-3; the D gene TCRdb calls, TRBD2, cannot be checked with no DNA. Germline V lookup: CDR1 SGHDT, CDR2 YYEEEE. There are 15 residues in the CDR3. The CDR3 loop is CASSFGGSRTDTQYF. The entire variable domain, with the rest obtained from reference TRBV5-6 and TRBJ2-3, is as follows: DAGVTQSPTHLIKTRGQQVTLRCSPKSGHDTVSWYQQALGQGPQFIFQYYEEEERQRGNFPDRFSGHQFPNYSSELNVNALLLGDSALYLCASSFGGSRTDTQYFGPGTRLTVL.

This chain links TRBV7-3 with TRBJ2-1. Germline V gene sequence: CDR1 SGHTA, CDR2 FQGTGA. There are 16 residues in the CDR3. CDR3 residues: CASSLTTESSYNEQFF. Looking up the rest from reference TRBV7-3 and TRBJ2-1 gives the full variable domain: GAGVSQTPSNKVTEKGKYVELRCDPISGHTALYWYRQSLGQGPEFLIYFQGTGAADDSGLPNDRFFAVRPEGSVSTLKIQRTERGDSAVYLCASSLTTESSYNEQFFGPGTRLTVL.

The chain uses TRBV29-1 and TRBJ2-5. This CDR3 is built from 13 residues. The V gene's germline CDR1 is SQVTM and CDR2 ANQGSEA. The CDR3 sequence is CSVVGRLQETQYF.

The chain couples TRBV12-3 or TRBV12-4 to TRBJ1-5; TCRdb returns TRBD1, unconfirmable since there is no DNA. The CDR3 totals 17 residues. CDR3 residues: CASLLGSGGGSNQPQHF.

V gene TRBV6-6 combines with J gene TRBJ2-2; TCRdb reports TRBD1, a call that lacks DNA to check it against. This CDR3 has 13 residues. Germline loops: CDR1 MNHNY, CDR2 SVGAGI (reference sequence). The CDR3 loop reads CASAQGGTGELFF.

V usage is TRBV4-2 and J usage is TRBJ2-7; TCRdb outputs TRBD2, but without DNA this stays unchecked. The CDR3 has 18 residues. In germline, CDR1 is LGHNA, CDR2 YNFKEQ. This CDR3 reads CASSQDRASGIGSYEQYF.

The chain has TRBV30 and TRBJ2-6; TCRdb designates TRBD1, a call that cannot be tested without DNA. Germline values: CDR1 GTSNPN, CDR2 SVGIG (reference sequence). This CDR3 has 15 amino acids. This CDR3 reads CAWSPRGRGANVLTF.

The CDR3 sequence is CASSLRPPQTQYF. The genes are TRBV12-3 or TRBV12-4 and TRBJ2-5; TCRdb outputs TRBD2, but without DNA this stays unchecked. CDR3 size: 13 residues.

The J gene is TRBJ2-4, the V gene TRBV20-1. Per the germline V gene, CDR1 is DFQATT and CDR2 is SNEGSKA (reference sequence). The CDR3 totals 14 residues. CDR3 residues: CSARDSLEYVIQYF.

J is TRBJ2-1 and V is TRBV20-1; TCRdb's D call of TRBD2 is untestable without DNA. The CDR3 spans 17 residues. CDR1 is DFQATT and CDR2 is SNEGSKA in the germline V gene (reference sequence). CDR3 region: CSARSDGRTSGYNEQFF.

J is TRBJ2-1 and V is TRBV12-3 or TRBV12-4; TCRdb lists TRBD1, though no DNA is available to test this call. The CDR3 runs to 17 residues. CDR3: CASSSGPPGQAYNEQFF.

The gene calls are TRBV15 and TRBJ2-7; the TCRdb D gene call, TRBD1, has no DNA to confirm it. Germline lookup yields CDR1 LNHNV and CDR2 YYDKDF (reference sequence). This CDR3 contains 15 residues. Here the CDR3 reads CATSRTGQYSYEQYF.

V and J are TRBV20-1 and TRBJ2-3; TCRdb's D gene call, TRBD1, goes unchecked for lack of DNA. The CDR3 has 15 residues. Germline values: CDR1 DFQATT, CDR2 SNEGSKA (reference sequence). The CDR3 is CSARVFRGREGTQYF.

The rearrangement joins TRBV9 to TRBJ2-3; checking the TCRdb D call of TRBD1 is not possible without DNA. Germline V lookup: CDR1 SGDLS, CDR2 YYNGEE. The CDR3 sequence is 16 residues long. The CDR3 loop is CASSLQSGLYADTQYF.

This chain uses TRBV20-1 with TRBJ2-1; TCRdb's D gene call, TRBD2, goes unchecked for lack of DNA. The germline gives CDR1 DFQATT, CDR2 SNEGSKA (reference sequence). CDR3 length: 15 residues. The CDR3 sequence is CSASPTSGVGDEQFF.